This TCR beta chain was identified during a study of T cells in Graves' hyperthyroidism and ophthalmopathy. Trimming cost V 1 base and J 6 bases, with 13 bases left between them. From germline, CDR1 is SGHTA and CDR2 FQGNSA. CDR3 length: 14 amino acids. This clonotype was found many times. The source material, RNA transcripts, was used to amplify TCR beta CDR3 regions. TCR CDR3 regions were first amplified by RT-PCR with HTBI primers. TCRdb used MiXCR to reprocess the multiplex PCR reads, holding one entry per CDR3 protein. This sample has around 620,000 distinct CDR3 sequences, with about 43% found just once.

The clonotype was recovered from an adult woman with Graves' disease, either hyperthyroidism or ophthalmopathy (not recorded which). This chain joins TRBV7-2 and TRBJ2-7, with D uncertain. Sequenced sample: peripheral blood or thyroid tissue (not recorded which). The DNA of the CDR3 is TGTGCCAGCAGCTTAGTCGGGCCCCCAACCGAGCAGTACTTC. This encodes CASSLVGPPTEQYF.